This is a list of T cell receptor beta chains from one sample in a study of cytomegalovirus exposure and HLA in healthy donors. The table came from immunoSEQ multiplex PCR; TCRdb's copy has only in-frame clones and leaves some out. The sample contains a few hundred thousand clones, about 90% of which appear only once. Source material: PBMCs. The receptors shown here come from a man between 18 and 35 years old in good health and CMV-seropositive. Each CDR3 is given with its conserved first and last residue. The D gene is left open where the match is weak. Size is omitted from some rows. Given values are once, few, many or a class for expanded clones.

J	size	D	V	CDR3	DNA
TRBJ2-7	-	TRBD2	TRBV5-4	CASSLRGGAHGEQYF	TGTGCCAGCAGCTTACGGGGGGGCGCGCACGGCGAGCAGTACTTC
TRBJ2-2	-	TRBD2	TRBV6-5	CASSYGGSGTGELFF	TGTGCCAGCAGTTACGGCGGGAGTGGCACCGGGGAGCTGTTTTTT
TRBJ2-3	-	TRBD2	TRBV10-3	CAISETSGGIDTQYF	TGTGCCATCAGTGAAACGTCGGGAGGGATAGATACGCAGTATTTT
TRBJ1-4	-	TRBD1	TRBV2	CASSWTGAGEKLFF	TGTGCCAGCAGTTGGACAGGGGCGGGTGAAAAACTGTTTTTT
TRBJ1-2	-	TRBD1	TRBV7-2	CASSTAGTGPYGYTF	TGTGCCAGCAGCACCGCCGGGACAGGGCCCTATGGCTACACCTTC
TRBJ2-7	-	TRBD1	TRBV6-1	CASGTEKGGSHEQYF	TGTGCCAGCGGGACAGAAAAAGGGGGTTCCCACGAGCAGTACTTC
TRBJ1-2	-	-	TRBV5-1	CASSLGGGSNLDGYTF	TGCGCCAGCAGCTTGGGGGGCGGATCCAATCTGGATGGCTACACCTTC
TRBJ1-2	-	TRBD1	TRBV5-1	CASSSGTGIGGYTF	TGCGCCAGCAGCTCTGGGACAGGGATCGGTGGCTACACCTTC
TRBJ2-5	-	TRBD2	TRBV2	CASKTSGIETQYF	TGTGCCAGCAAAACTAGCGGGATAGAGACCCAGTACTTC
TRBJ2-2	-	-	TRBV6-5	CASSYSGRHTGELFF	TGTGCCAGCAGTTACTCTGGCCGACACACCGGGGAGCTGTTTTTT
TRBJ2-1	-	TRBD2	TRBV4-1	CASSYGTSGSDEQFF	TGCGCCAGCTCTTATGGGACTAGCGGGAGCGATGAGCAGTTCTTC
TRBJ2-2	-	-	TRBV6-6	CASSYQSLLLSGELFF	TGTGCCAGCAGTTACCAGTCCCTTTTGTTGTCCGGGGAGCTGTTTTTT
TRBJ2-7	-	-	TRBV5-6	CASSPQPGSTYEQYF	TGTGCCAGCAGCCCCCAACCGGGATCCACCTACGAGCAGTACTTC
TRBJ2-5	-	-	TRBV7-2	CASSSRDTLATQYF	TGTGCCAGCAGCTCAAGGGACACTCTGGCGACCCAGTACTTC
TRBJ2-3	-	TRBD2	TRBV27	CASRQTSGITDTQYF	TGTGCCAGCAGGCAGACTAGCGGGATCACAGATACGCAGTATTTT
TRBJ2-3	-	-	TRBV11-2	CASSLAHLAGADTQYF	TGTGCCAGCAGCTTAGCCCATCTAGCCGGGGCAGATACGCAGTATTTT
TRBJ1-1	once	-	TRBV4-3	CASSHDTDTEAFF	TGCGCCAGCAGCCATGACACTGACACTGAAGCTTTCTTT
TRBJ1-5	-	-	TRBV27	CASSPNNQPQHF	TGTGCCAGCAGCCCGAACAATCAGCCCCAGCATTTT
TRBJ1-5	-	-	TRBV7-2	CASSQQVRQPQHF	TGTGCCAGCAGCCAACAGGTACGTCAGCCCCAGCATTTT
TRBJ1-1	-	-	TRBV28	CASSITLTREAFF	TGTGCCAGCAGTATCACTCTGACTCGTGAAGCTTTCTTT
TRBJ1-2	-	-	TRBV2	CASSEGAGDGYTF	TGTGCCAGCAGTGAAGGGGCAGGGGATGGCTACACCTTC
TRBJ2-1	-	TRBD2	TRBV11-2	CASSLELAGDYNEQFF	TGTGCCAGCAGCTTAGAACTAGCGGGGGACTACAATGAGCAGTTCTTC
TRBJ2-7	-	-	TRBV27	CASRTAFRSYEQYF	TGTGCCAGCAGGACAGCTTTTAGGAGCTACGAGCAGTACTTC